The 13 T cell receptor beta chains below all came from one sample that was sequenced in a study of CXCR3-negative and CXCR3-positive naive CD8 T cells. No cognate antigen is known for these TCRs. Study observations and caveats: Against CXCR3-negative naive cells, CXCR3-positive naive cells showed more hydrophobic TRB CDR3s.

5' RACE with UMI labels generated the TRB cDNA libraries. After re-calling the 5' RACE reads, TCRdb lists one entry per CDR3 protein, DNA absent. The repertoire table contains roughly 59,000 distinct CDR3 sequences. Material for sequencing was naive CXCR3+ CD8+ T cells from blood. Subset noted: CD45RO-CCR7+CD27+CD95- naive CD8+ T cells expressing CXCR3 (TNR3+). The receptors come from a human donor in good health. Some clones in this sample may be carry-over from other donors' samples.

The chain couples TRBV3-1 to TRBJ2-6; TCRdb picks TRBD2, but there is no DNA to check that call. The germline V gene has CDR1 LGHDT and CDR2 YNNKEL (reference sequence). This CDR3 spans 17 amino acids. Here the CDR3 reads CASSQGTSSSGANVLTF.

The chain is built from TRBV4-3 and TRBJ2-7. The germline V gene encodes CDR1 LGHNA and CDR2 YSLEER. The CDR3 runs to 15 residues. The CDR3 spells CASSQGTEPSYEQYF.

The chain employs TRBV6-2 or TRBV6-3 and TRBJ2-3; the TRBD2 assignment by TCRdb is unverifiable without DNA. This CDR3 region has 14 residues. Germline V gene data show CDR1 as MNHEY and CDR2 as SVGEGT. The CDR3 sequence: CASSSLAGEDTQYF.

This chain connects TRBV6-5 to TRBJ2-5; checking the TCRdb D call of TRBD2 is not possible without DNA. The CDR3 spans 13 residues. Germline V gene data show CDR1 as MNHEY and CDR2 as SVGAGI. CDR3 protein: CASSPPGDGTQYF.

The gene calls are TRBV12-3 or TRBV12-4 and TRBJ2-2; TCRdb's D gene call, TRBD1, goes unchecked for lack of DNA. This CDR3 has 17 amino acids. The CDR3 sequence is CASSLSPGTTPTGELFF.

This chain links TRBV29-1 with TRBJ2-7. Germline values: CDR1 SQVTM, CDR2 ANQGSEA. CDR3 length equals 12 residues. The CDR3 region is CSVETEIYEQYF.

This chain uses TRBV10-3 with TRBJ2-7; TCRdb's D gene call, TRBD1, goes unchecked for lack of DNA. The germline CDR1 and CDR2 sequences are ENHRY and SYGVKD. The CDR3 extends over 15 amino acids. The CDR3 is CAISEGGSVYYEQYF.

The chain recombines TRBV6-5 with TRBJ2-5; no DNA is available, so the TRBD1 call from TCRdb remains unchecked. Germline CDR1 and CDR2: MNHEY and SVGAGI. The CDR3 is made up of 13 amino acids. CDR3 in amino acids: CASTRDSQETQYF.

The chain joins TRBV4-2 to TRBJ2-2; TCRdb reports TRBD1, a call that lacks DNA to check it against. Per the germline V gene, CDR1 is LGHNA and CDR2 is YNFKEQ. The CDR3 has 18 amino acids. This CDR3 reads CASSQDGEWGLRTGELFF.

The chain's CDR3 is CASSPTQGHSYEQYF. The chain links TRBV9 to TRBJ2-7; as DNA is missing, the TRBD1 call by TCRdb cannot be tested. The CDR3 sequence is 15 residues long. CDR1 is SGDLS, CDR2 YYNGEE, per germline.

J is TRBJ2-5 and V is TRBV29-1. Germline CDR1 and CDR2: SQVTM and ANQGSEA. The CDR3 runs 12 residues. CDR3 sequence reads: CSVAGVQETQYF.

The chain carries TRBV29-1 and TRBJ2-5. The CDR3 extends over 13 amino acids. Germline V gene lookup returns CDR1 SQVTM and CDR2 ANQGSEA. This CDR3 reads CSVDAGMEETQYF.

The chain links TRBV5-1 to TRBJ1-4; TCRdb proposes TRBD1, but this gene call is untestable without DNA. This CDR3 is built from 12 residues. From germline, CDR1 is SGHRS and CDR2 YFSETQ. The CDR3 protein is CASRGLDEKLFF.